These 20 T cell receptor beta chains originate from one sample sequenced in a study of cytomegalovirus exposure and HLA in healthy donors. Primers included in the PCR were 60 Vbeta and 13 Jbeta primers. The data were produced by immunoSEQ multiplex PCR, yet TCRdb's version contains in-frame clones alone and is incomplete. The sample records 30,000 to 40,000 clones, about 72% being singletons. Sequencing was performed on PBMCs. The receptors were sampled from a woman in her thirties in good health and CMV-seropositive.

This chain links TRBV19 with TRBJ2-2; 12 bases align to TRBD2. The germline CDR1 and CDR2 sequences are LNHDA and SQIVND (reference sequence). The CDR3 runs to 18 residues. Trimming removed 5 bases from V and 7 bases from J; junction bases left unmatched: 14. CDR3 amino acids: CASSFPSSGRALGGELFF. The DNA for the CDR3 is TGTGCCAGTAGTTTCCCATCTAGCGGGAGGGCCTTAGGCGGGGAGCTGTTTTTT.

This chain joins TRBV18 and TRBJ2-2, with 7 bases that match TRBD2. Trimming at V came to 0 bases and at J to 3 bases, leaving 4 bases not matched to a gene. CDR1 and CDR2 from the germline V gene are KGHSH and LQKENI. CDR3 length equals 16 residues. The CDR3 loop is CASSPPGTTHTGELFF. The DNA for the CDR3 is TGTGCCAGCTCACCACCCGGGACTACACACACCGGGGAGCTGTTTTTT. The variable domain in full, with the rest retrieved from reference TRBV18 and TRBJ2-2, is NAGVMQNPRHLVRRRGQEARLRCSPMKGHSHVYWYRQLPEEGLKFMVYLQKENIIDESGMPKERFSAEFPKEGPSILRIQQVVRGDSAAYFCASSPPGTTHTGELFFGEGSRLTVL.

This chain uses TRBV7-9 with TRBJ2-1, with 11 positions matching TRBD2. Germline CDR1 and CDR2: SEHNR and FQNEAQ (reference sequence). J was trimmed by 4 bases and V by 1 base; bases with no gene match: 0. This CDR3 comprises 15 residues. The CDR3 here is CASSLGTSGYNEQFF. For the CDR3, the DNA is TGTGCCAGCAGCTTAGGGACTAGCGGGTACAATGAGCAGTTCTTC.

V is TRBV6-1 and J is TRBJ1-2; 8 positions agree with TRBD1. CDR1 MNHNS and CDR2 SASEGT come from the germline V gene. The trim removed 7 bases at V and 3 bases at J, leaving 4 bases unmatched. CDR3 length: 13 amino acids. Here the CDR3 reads CASNPGQDYGYTF. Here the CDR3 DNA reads TGTGCCAGCAATCCGGGACAGGACTATGGCTACACCTTC.

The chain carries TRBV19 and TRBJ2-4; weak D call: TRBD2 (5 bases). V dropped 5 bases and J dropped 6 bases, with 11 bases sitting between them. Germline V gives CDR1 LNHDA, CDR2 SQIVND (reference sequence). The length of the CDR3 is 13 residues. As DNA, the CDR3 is TGTGCCAGTAGTCTCCTCGGGGTAAACATTCAGTACTTC. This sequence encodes CASSLLGVNIQYF.

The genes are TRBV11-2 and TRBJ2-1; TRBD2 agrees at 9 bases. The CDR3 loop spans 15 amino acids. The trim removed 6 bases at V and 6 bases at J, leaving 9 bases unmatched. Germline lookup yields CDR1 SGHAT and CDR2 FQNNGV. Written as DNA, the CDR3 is TGTGCCAGCAGGTCGACTAGCGGACCCTCCAATGAGCAGTTCTTC. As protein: CASRSTSGPSNEQFF.

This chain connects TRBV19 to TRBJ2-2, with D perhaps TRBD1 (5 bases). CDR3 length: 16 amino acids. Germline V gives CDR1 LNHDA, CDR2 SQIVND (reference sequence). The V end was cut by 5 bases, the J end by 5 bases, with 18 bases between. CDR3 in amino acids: CASSAQGAPGTGELFF. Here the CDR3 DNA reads TGTGCCAGTAGTGCGCAAGGGGCACCCGGAACCGGGGAGCTGTTTTTT.

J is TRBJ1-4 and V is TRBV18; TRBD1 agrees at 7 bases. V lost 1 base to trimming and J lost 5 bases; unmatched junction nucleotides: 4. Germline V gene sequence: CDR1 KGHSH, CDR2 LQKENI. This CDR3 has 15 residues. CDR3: CASSPLPGGNEKLFF. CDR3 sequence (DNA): TGTGCCAGCTCACCACTTCCAGGGGGAAATGAAAAACTGTTTTTT. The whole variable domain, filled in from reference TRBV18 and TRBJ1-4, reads NAGVMQNPRHLVRRRGQEARLRCSPMKGHSHVYWYRQLPEEGLKFMVYLQKENIIDESGMPKERFSAEFPKEGPSILRIQQVVRGDSAAYFCASSPLPGGNEKLFFGSGTQLSVL.

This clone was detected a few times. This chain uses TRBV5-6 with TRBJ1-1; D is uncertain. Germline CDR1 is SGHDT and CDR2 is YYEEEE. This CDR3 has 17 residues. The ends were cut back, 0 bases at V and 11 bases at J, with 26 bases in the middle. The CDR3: CASSLAFTSGRTGVAFF. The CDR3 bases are TGTGCCAGCAGCTTGGCTTTTACCTCCGGGAGAACCGGGGTCGCTTTCTTT.

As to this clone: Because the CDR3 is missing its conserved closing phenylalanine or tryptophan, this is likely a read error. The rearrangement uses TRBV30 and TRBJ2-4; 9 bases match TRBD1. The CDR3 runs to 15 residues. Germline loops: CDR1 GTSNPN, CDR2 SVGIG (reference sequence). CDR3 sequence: CAWTPTGGFKNMQYL. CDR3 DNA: TGTGCCTGGACCCCAACAGGGGGCTTCAAAAACATGCAGTACTTG.

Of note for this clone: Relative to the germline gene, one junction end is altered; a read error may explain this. CDR3 nucleotides: TGTGCCCGCAGTTTATTCGGGGGACTGAACACCGGGGAGCTGTTTTTT. Its translation: CARSLFGGLNTGELFF. The chain combines TRBV27 with TRBJ2-2; D is perhaps TRBD2 (6 bases). This CDR3 comprises 16 residues. CDR1 MNHEY and CDR2 SMNVEV come from the germline V gene (reference sequence).

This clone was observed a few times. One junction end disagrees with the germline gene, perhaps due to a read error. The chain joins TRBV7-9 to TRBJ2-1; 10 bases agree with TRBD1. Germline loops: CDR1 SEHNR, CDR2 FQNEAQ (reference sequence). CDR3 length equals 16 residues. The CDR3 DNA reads TGTTCCAGCAGTCCCCCGACAGGGGGCGCGAGCAATGAGCAGTTCTTC. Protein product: CSSSPPTGGASNEQFF.

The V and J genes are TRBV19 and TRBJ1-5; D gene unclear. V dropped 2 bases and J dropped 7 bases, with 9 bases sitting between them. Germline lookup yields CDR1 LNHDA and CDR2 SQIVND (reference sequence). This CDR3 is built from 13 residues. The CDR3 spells CASSIISGQPQHF. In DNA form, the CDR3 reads TGTGCCAGTAGTATAATATCGGGACAGCCCCAGCATTTT. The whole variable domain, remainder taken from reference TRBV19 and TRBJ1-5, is DGGITQSPKYLFRKEGQNVTLSCEQNLNHDAMYWYRQDPGQGLRLIYYSQIVNDFQKGDIAEGYSVSREKKESFPLTVTSAQKNPTAFYLCASSIISGQPQHFGDGTRLSIL.

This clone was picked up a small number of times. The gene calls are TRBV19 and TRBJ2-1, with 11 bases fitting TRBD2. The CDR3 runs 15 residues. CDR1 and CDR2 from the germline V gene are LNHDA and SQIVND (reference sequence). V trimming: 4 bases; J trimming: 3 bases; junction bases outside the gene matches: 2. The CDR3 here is CASSTGLADYNEQFF. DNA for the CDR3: TGTGCCAGTAGTACGGGACTAGCGGACTACAATGAGCAGTTCTTC.

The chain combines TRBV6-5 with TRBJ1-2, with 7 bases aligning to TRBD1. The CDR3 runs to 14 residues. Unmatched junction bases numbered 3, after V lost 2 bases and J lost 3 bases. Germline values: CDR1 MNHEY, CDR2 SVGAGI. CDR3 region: CASSYSTGDYGYTF. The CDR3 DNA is TGTGCCAGCAGTTACAGTACAGGGGACTATGGCTACACCTTC.

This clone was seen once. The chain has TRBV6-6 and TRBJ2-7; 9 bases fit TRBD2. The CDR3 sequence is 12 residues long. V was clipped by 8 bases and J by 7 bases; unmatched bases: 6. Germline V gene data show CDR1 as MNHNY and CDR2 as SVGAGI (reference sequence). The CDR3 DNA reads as TGTGCCAGCGGGGCGGGGGGGGGTGAGCAGTACTTC. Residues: CASGAGGGEQYF.

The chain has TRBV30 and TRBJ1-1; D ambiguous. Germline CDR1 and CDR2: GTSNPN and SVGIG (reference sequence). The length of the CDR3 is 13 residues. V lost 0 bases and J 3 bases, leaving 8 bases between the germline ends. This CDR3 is CAWSVEGYTEAFF. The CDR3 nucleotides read TGTGCCTGGAGTGTAGAGGGATACACTGAAGCTTTCTTT.

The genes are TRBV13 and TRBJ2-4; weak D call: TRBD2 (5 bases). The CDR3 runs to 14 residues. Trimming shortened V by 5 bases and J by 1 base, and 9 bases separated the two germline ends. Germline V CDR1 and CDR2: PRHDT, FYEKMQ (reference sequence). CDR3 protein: CASSEGVAKNIQYF. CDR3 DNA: TGTGCCAGCAGCGAGGGAGTGGCCAAAAACATTCAGTACTTC.

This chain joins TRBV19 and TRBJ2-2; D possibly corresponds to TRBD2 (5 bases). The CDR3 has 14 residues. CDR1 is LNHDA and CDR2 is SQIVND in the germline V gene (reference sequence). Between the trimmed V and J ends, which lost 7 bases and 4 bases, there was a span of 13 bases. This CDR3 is CASTLREGTGELFF. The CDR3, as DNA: TGTGCCAGTACCCTCCGCGAGGGCACCGGGGAGCTGTTTTTT.

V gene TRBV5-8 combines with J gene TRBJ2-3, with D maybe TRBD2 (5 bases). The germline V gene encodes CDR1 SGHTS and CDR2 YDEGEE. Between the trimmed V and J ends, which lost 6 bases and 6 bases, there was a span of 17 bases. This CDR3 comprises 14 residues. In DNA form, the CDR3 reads TGTGCCAGCAATGTGCGAGGGCTGGCGGATACGCAGTATTTT. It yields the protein CASNVRGLADTQYF. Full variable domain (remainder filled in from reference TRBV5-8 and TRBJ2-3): EAGVTQSPTHLIKTRGQQATLRCSPISGHTSVYWYQQALGLGLQFLLWYDEGEERNRGNFPPRFSGRQFPNYSSELNVNALELEDSALYLCASNVRGLADTQYFGPGTRLTVL.